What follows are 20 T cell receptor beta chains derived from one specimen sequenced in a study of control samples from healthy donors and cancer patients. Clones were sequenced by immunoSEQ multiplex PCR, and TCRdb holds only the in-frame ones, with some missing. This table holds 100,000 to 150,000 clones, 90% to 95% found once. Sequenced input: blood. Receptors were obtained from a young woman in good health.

CDR3 in DNA: TGTGCCAGCAGCCAAAACAGTGCAAAGGGGGAGGGGAATGAGCAGTTCTTC. This gives the protein CASSQNSAKGEGNEQFF. The rearrangement uses TRBV3-1 (or the pseudogene TRBV3-2) and TRBJ2-1; D is perhaps TRBD2 (7 bases). Trimming stripped 2 bases from V and 7 bases from J, with 21 bases between. The CDR3 totals 17 residues. CDR1 is LGHDT, CDR2 YNNKEL, per germline (reference sequence).

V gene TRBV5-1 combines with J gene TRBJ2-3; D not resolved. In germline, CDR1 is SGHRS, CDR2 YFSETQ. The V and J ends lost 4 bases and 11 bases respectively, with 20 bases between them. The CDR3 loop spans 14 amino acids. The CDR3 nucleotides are TGCGCCAGCAGCATAGGCCACCCGACGCAAGGGCAGTATTTT. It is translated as CASSIGHPTQGQYF.

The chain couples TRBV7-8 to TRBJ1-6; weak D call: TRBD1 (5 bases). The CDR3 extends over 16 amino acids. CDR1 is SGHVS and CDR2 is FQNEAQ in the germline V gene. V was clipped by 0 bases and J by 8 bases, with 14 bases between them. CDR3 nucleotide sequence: TGTGCCAGCAGCTTAGCTCCCTCCGGGACGTATTCACCCCTCCACTTT. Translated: CASSLAPSGTYSPLHF. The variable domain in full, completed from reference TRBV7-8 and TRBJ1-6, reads GAGVSQSPRYKVAKRGQDVALRCDPISGHVSLFWYQQALGQGPEFLTYFQNEAQLDKSGLPSDRFFAERPEGSVSTLKIQRTQQEDSAVYLCASSLAPSGTYSPLHFGNGTRLTVT.

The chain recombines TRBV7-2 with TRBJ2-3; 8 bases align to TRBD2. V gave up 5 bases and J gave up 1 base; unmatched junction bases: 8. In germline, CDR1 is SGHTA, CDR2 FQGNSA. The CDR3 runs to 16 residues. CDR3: CASSPTGGPGTDTQYF. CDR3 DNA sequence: TGTGCCAGCAGCCCAACGGGGGGGCCAGGCACAGATACGCAGTATTTT.

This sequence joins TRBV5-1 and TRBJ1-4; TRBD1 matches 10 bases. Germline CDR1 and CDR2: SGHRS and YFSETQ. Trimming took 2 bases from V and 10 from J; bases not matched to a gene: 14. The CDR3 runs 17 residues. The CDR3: CASSFFPGQGLEGKLFF. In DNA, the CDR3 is TGCGCCAGCAGCTTCTTCCCGGGACAGGGGTTAGAAGGAAAACTGTTTTTT. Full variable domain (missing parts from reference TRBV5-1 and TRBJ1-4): KAGVTQTPRYLIKTRGQQVTLSCSPISGHRSVSWYQQTPGQGLQFLFEYFSETQRNKGNFPGRFSGRQFSNSRSEMNVSTLELGDSALYLCASSFFPGQGLEGKLFFGSGTQLSVL.

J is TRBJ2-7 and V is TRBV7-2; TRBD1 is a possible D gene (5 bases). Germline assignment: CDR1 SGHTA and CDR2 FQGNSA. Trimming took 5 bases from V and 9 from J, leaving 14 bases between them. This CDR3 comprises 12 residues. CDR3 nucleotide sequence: TGTGCCAGCAGCCAGGTTCAGGGATGGCAGTACTTC. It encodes CASSQVQGWQYF.

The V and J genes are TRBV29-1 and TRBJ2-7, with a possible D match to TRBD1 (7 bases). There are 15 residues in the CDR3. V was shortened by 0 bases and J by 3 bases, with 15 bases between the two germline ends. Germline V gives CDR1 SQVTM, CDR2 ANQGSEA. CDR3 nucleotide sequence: TGCAGCGTTGAAGAGTGGACAGGAGGGGACTACGAGCAGTACTTC. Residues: CSVEEWTGGDYEQYF.

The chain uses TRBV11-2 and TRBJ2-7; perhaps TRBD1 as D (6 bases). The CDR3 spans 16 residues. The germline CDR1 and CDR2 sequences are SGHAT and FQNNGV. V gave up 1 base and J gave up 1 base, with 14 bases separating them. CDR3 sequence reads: CASSLVRTAPSYEQYF. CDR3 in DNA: TGTGCCAGCAGCTTAGTTCGGACAGCCCCTTCCTACGAGCAGTACTTC.

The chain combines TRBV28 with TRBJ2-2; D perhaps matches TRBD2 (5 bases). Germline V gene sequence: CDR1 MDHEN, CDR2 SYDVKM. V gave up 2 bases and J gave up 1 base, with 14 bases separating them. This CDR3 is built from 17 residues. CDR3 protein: CASSLAPGFGNTGELFF. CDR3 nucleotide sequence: TGTGCCAGCAGTTTAGCACCGGGATTTGGGAACACCGGGGAGCTGTTTTTT.

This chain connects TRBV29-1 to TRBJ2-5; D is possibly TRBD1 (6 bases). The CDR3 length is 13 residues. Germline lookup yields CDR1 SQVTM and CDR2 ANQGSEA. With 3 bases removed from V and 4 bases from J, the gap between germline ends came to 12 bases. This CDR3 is CSVESGALETQYF. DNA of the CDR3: TGCAGCGTTGAGTCAGGGGCACTAGAGACCCAGTACTTC.

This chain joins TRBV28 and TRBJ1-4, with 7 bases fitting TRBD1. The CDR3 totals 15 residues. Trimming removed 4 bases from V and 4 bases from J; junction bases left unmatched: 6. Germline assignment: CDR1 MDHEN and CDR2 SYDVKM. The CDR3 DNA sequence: TGTGCCAGCAGTTCTGCGACAGGGCGTAATGAAAAACTGTTTTTT. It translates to CASSSATGRNEKLFF.

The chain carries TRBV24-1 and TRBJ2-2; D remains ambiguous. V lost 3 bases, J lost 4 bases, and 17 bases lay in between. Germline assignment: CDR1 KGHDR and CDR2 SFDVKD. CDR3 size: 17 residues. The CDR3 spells CATSDDGVGDSTGELFF. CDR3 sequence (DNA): TGTGCCACCAGTGATGACGGAGTTGGGGATTCCACCGGGGAGCTGTTTTTT.

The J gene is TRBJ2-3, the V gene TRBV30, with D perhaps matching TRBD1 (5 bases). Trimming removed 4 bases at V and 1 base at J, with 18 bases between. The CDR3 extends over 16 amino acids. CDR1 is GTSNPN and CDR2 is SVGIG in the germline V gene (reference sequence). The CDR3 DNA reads TGTGCCTGGAAAGTGGTCAGGGCGGACGGCACAGATACGCAGTATTTT. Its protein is CAWKVVRADGTDTQYF.

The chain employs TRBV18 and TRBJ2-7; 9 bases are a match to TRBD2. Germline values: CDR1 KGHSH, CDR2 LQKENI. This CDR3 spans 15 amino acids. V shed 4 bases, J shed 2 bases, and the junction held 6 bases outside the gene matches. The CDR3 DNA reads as TGTGCCAGCTCACTCAGGACTAGCGCTCCCTACGAGCAGTACTTC. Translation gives CASSLRTSAPYEQYF.

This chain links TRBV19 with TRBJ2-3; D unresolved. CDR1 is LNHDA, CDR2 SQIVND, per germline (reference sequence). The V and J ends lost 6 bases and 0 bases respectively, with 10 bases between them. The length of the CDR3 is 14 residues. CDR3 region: CASSTYSSTDTQYF. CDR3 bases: TGTGCCAGTAGCACCTATTCTAGCACAGATACGCAGTATTTT.

The CDR3 DNA reads TGTGCCAGCAGTGATCTTAGGGATCAGCCCCAGCATTTT. Amino acid sequence: CASSDLRDQPQHF. The chain recombines TRBV2 with TRBJ1-5; D gene uncertain. There are 13 residues in the CDR3. V gave up 3 bases and J gave up 5 bases, with 8 bases separating them. Germline V lookup: CDR1 SNHLY, CDR2 FYNNEI.

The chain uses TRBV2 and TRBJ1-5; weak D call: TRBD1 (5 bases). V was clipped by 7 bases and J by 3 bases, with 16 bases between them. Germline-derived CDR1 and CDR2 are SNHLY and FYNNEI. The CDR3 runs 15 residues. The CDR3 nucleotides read TGTGCCAGCACCAGACAGCCCACAAACAATCAGCCCCAGCATTTT. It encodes CASTRQPTNNQPQHF.

The CDR3 DNA sequence: TGTGCCAGCAGCCTCTCAAACACTGAAGCTTTCTTT. It specifies CASSLSNTEAFF. The chain couples TRBV6-5 to TRBJ1-1; D not certain. CDR1 is MNHEY, CDR2 SVGAGI, per germline. This CDR3 contains 12 residues. Trimming shortened V by 6 bases and J by 2 bases, and 7 bases separated the two germline ends.

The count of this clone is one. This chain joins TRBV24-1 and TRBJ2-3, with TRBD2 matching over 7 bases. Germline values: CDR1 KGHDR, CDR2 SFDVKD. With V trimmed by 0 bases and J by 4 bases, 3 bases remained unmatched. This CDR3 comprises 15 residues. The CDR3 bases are TGTGCCACCAGTGATTTGGCGGGAGCGGCAGATACGCAGTATTTT. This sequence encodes CATSDLAGAADTQYF.

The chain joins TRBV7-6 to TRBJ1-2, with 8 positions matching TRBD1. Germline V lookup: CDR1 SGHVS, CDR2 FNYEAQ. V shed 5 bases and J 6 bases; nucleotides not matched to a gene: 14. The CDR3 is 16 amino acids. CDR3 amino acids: CASSTRNSDRGHGYTF. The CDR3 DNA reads TGTGCCAGCAGCACGCGAAATTCAGACAGGGGCCATGGCTACACCTTC.